These 28 T cell receptor beta chains came from one sample sequenced in a study of blood T cell repertoires in COVID-19. Method: immunoSEQ multiplex PCR; TCRdb's copy keeps in-frame clones and lacks some. The sample yields some 80,000 clones, approximately 78% seen once. Sequences were obtained from peripheral blood. All receptors derive from a human donor in a cohort sampled during active COVID-19.

This chain joins TRBV2 and TRBJ1-1, with D perhaps matching TRBD1 (6 bases). Germline CDR1 is SNHLY and CDR2 is FYNNEI. The CDR3 spans 16 residues. With 6 bases removed from V and 4 bases from J, the gap between germline ends came to 21 bases. The CDR3 region has the DNA TGTGCCAGCAGCAAAAAACCGCAGGGGATAAGCACTGAAGCTTTCTTT. Its translation: CASSKKPQGISTEAFF.

As to this clone: At one end the junction does not follow the germline gene, possibly because of a read error. The chain uses TRBV7-9 and TRBJ1-1; a weak D match, TRBD1 (6 bases). The V gene's germline CDR1 is SEHNR and CDR2 FQNEAQ (reference sequence). CDR3 length: 15 amino acids. The CDR3 DNA reads TGCGCCAGCAGCTTAGCGGGGGGGCCGGGTGGTGAAGCTTTCTTT. It specifies CASSLAGGPGGEAFF.

The rearrangement links TRBV7-2 to TRBJ2-5; 8 bases line up with TRBD2. Germline CDR1 SGHTA, CDR2 FQGNSA. This CDR3 comprises 15 residues. The junction had 2 bases not matched to a gene; V was cut back by 2 bases and J by 0 bases. CDR3 amino acids: CASSLTSGYQETQYF. The CDR3 DNA sequence: TGTGCCAGCAGCTTAACTAGCGGATACCAAGAGACCCAGTACTTC.

The gene calls are TRBV7-3 and TRBJ2-7; the match to TRBD1 covers 12 bases. V was clipped by 4 bases and J by 7 bases; unmatched bases: 5. The germline V gene encodes CDR1 SGHTA and CDR2 FQGTGA. This CDR3 comprises 14 residues. CDR3 amino acids: CASSWDRGRREQYF. As DNA, the CDR3 is TGTGCCAGCAGCTGGGACAGGGGGCGGAGAGAGCAGTACTTC.

The chain employs TRBV14 and TRBJ1-3; 11 positions agree with TRBD1. CDR3 length equals 14 residues. V lost 4 bases, J lost 8 bases, and 4 bases stayed unmatched. Germline assignment: CDR1 SGHDN and CDR2 FVKESK. CDR3 amino acids: CASSRTGGADTIYF. Written as DNA, the CDR3 is TGTGCCAGCAGCCGGACAGGGGGCGCGGACACCATATATTTT.

The chain couples TRBV7-9 to TRBJ1-2, with D unclear. The CDR3 runs to 14 residues. The germline gives CDR1 SEHNR, CDR2 FQNEAQ (reference sequence). Between the trimmed V and J ends, which lost 1 base and 9 bases, there was a span of 15 bases. CDR3 DNA sequence: TGTGCCAGCAGCTTAGTGGACGGAGGCGTTAGCTACACCTTC. This codes for CASSLVDGGVSYTF.

This chain connects TRBV29-1 to TRBJ1-2; the D is unclear. V was clipped by 7 bases and J by 2 bases, with 14 bases between them. This CDR3 is 13 amino acids long. Germline V gene sequence: CDR1 SQVTM, CDR2 ANQGSEA. Here the CDR3 reads CSAGRSGNYGYTF. The CDR3 DNA reads TGCAGCGCCGGGCGCAGCGGGAACTATGGCTACACCTTC. The entire variable domain, with the rest obtained from reference TRBV29-1 and TRBJ1-2, is as follows: SAVISQKPSRDICQRGTSLTIQCQVDSQVTMMFWYRQQPGQSLTLIATANQGSEATYESGFVIDKFPISRPNLTFSTLTVSNMSPEDSSIYLCSAGRSGNYGYTFGSGTRLTVV.

The chain is built from TRBV2 and TRBJ1-1, with no clear D. This CDR3 is 13 amino acids long. CDR1 is SNHLY and CDR2 is FYNNEI in the germline V gene. V lost 11 bases and J lost 3, with 16 bases in between. The DNA for the CDR3 is TGTGCCCCGCGGACGGGAGAAGACACTGAAGCTTTCTTT. It translates to CAPRTGEDTEAFF.

Sample share makes this clone medium-sized. This chain connects TRBV5-1 to TRBJ1-2, with D unclear. Germline V gene sequence: CDR1 SGHRS, CDR2 YFSETQ. The CDR3 length is 14 residues. Between the trimmed V and J ends, which lost 0 bases and 4 bases, there was a span of 10 bases. CDR3 bases: TGCGCCAGCAGCTTGGAACCTAGACTCTATGGCTACACCTTC. This gives the protein CASSLEPRLYGYTF. The full variable domain, in which reference TRBV5-1 and TRBJ1-2 provide the parts outside the CDR3, is KAGVTQTPRYLIKTRGQQVTLSCSPISGHRSVSWYQQTPGQGLQFLFEYFSETQRNKGNFPGRFSGRQFSNSRSEMNVSTLELGDSALYLCASSLEPRLYGYTFGSGTRLTVV.

The J gene is TRBJ2-7, the V gene TRBV25-1, with 8 bases identical to TRBD1. V was pared by 8 bases and J by 3 bases, with 9 bases of the junction left unmatched. CDR1 is MGHDK, CDR2 SYGVNS, per germline. The CDR3 is 14 amino acids. The CDR3 nucleotides read TGTGCCAGCCGTCCGGACAGGGATTACTACGAGCAGTACTTC. Translating it yields CASRPDRDYYEQYF.

This chain joins TRBV19 and TRBJ2-3; 8 bases line up with TRBD2. This CDR3 is built from 15 residues. Germline CDR1 and CDR2: LNHDA and SQIVND (reference sequence). The trim removed 3 bases at V and 4 bases at J, leaving 6 bases unmatched. The CDR3 here is CASSIDGGAPDTQYF. The CDR3, as DNA: TGTGCCAGTAGTATCGACGGGGGGGCCCCAGATACGCAGTATTTT.

This clone showed up just once. The chain links TRBV5-6 to TRBJ2-2; TRBD1 matches 7 bases. Losses at the gene ends were 4 bases for V and 6 bases for J; bases not matched to a gene: 9. CDR3 length: 15 amino acids. Germline V lookup: CDR1 SGHDT, CDR2 YYEEEE. The CDR3 region is CASSVGQKIAGELFF. The CDR3, as DNA: TGTGCCAGCAGCGTGGGACAGAAAATAGCCGGGGAGCTGTTTTTT.

Only a few counts were recorded for this clone. V gene TRBV9 combines with J gene TRBJ2-2; TRBD2 matches at 14 bases. With 2 bases clipped from V and 7 bases from J, the junction kept 7 bases outside the gene matches. This CDR3 is 17 amino acids long. Germline lookup yields CDR1 SGDLS and CDR2 YYNGEE. As DNA, the CDR3 is TGTGCCAGCAGCGTCCTTCCGGGACTAGCGGGGGTCGGGGAGCTGTTTTTT. Protein product: CASSVLPGLAGVGELFF.

This rearrangement joins TRBV5-6 to TRBJ2-6; 9 bases map to TRBD1. Trimming removed 4 bases from V and 1 base from J; junction bases left unmatched: 9. This CDR3 comprises 18 residues. Germline V lookup: CDR1 SGHDT, CDR2 YYEEEE. The CDR3 DNA sequence: TGTGCCAGCAGCCGGGGGCCGGGACAGGGATCTGGGGCCAACGTCCTGACTTTC. It yields the protein CASSRGPGQGSGANVLTF.

The V and J genes are TRBV3-1 (or the pseudogene TRBV3-2) and TRBJ2-7; 9 bases map to TRBD1. V lost 0 bases and J lost 4; bases outside the gene matches: 7. Germline CDR1 and CDR2: LGHDT and YNNKEL (reference sequence). The CDR3 length is 16 residues. CDR3 residues: CASSQERTGVGYEQYF. The CDR3 DNA sequence: TGTGCCAGCAGCCAAGAGAGGACAGGGGTAGGGTACGAGCAGTACTTC.

This clone was counted between two and nine times. The chain employs TRBV7-8 and TRBJ2-7; TRBD2 matches 12 bases. With V trimmed by 5 bases and J by 4 bases, 3 bases remained unmatched. The CDR3 covers 14 residues. CDR1 is SGHVS and CDR2 is FQNEAQ in the germline V gene. CDR3 sequence: CASSATSGGYEQYF. CDR3 nucleotide sequence: TGTGCCAGCAGCGCGACTAGCGGGGGTTACGAGCAGTACTTC.

This clone was detected a few times. The CDR3 region has the DNA TGTGCCAGCAGTTACGAGGGCCTTTATGGCTACACCTTC. It codes for CASSYEGLYGYTF. The V gene is TRBV6-5, the J gene TRBJ1-2; unclear D gene. Trimming removed 2 bases from V and 5 bases from J, with 9 bases in between. CDR1 is MNHEY and CDR2 is SVGAGI in the germline V gene. The CDR3 consists of 13 residues.

The chain uses TRBV6-6 and TRBJ1-1; a weak D match, TRBD1 (5 bases). Per the germline V gene, CDR1 is MNHNY and CDR2 is SVGAGI (reference sequence). Trimming cost V 6 bases and J 1 base, with 15 bases left between them. This CDR3 contains 15 residues. The CDR3 nucleotides are TGTGCCAGCAGCGGGAGGGACGGTAGGAACACTGAAGCTTTCTTT. It specifies CASSGRDGRNTEAFF.

DNA for the CDR3: TGTGCCAGCAGCCAAGTAGGGGACAGAGATGGCTACACCTTC. Its translation: CASSQVGDRDGYTF. V gene TRBV4-2 combines with J gene TRBJ1-2, with 7 bases aligning to TRBD1. This CDR3 is 14 amino acids long. V was clipped by 1 base and J by 6 bases; unmatched bases: 5. Germline V gives CDR1 LGHNA, CDR2 YNFKEQ.

The V gene is TRBV7-8, the J gene TRBJ2-7, with 11 bases that match TRBD1. CDR3 length equals 14 residues. CDR1 is SGHVS and CDR2 is FQNEAQ in the germline V gene. With V trimmed by 5 bases and J by 11 bases, 11 bases remained unmatched. The CDR3 coding sequence is TGTGCCAGCAGCCCACCCGGGACAGGGGGAAATGAGTACTTC. Encoded protein: CASSPPGTGGNEYF.

This chain connects TRBV5-1 to TRBJ1-1, with a possible D match to TRBD1 (5 bases). Germline values: CDR1 SGHRS, CDR2 YFSETQ. There are 17 residues in the CDR3. Trimming removed 4 bases from V and 0 bases from J, with 19 bases in between. The CDR3 DNA follows: TGCGCCAGCAGCCCACCCGCGTTGGGAGGGGTGAACACTGAAGCTTTCTTT. It specifies CASSPPALGGVNTEAFF.

V is TRBV5-4 and J is TRBJ1-2, with D perhaps TRBD1 (5 bases). V was trimmed by 4 bases and J by 4 bases, leaving 11 bases between them. This CDR3 is 13 amino acids long. Per germline, CDR1 SGHNT and CDR2 YYREEE (reference sequence). CDR3 in DNA: TGTGCCAGCAGCCCCGCAGGGCCCTATGGCTACACCTTC. This encodes CASSPAGPYGYTF.

This rearrangement joins TRBV3-1 (or the pseudogene TRBV3-2) to TRBJ2-3; 7 bases are a match to TRBD1. The CDR3 extends over 14 amino acids. CDR1 is LGHDT, CDR2 YNNKEL, per germline (reference sequence). The V gene end was trimmed by 3 bases and the J gene end by 5 bases; junction bases not matched to a gene: 5. CDR3 amino acids: CASSQHNRGDTQYF. CDR3 nucleotide sequence: TGTGCCAGCAGCCAGCACAACAGGGGAGATACGCAGTATTTT.

In its sample, this clone was seen once. This rearrangement joins TRBV19 to TRBJ1-1; no clear D gene. Between the trimmed V and J ends, which lost 1 base and 2 bases, there was a span of 2 bases. The CDR3 extends over 12 amino acids. Germline V CDR1 and CDR2: LNHDA, SQIVND (reference sequence). Here the CDR3 reads CASSIVNTEAFF. The CDR3 bases are TGTGCCAGTAGTATAGTAAACACTGAAGCTTTCTTT.

V is TRBV5-6 and J is TRBJ1-1; 7 nucleotides match TRBD1. CDR1 is SGHDT and CDR2 is YYEEEE in the germline V gene. The CDR3 length is 15 residues. V was pared by 2 bases and J by 6 bases, with 10 bases of the junction left unmatched. For the CDR3, the DNA is TGTGCCAGCAGCTTACAACAGGGGCTGTTGCCTGAAGCTTTCTTT. Its translation: CASSLQQGLLPEAFF.

As to this clone: At one end, the junction sequence differs from germline, possibly due to a read error. The chain links TRBV7-7 to TRBJ2-7, with 9 bases matching TRBD1. This CDR3 has 14 amino acids. Germline CDR1 is SSHAT and CDR2 is FNYEAQ (reference sequence). This CDR3 reads CASSRGTGNYEQYF. The CDR3 bases are TGTGCTAGCAGCCGCGGGACAGGGAATTACGAGCAGTACTTC.

This chain uses TRBV4-2 with TRBJ1-3; D unclear. Between the trimmed V and J ends, which lost 0 bases and 9 bases, there was a span of 18 bases. This CDR3 has 16 residues. CDR1 is LGHNA, CDR2 YNFKEQ, per germline. Here the CDR3 reads CASSQDGFPVAATIYF. The CDR3 region has the DNA TGTGCCAGCAGCCAAGATGGTTTCCCAGTCGCCGCCACCATATATTTT.

The chain combines TRBV18 with TRBJ2-7, with 8 bases that match TRBD1. The length of the CDR3 is 14 residues. V trimming: 4 bases; J trimming: 3 bases; junction bases outside the gene matches: 5. Germline loops: CDR1 KGHSH, CDR2 LQKENI. The CDR3 loop is CASSLRTGIYEQYF. In DNA, the CDR3 is TGTGCCAGCTCACTACGGACAGGGATCTACGAGCAGTACTTC. Using reference TRBV18 and TRBJ2-7 for the parts outside the CDR3, the full variable domain is NAGVMQNPRHLVRRRGQEARLRCSPMKGHSHVYWYRQLPEEGLKFMVYLQKENIIDESGMPKERFSAEFPKEGPSILRIQQVVRGDSAAYFCASSLRTGIYEQYFGPGTRLTVT.